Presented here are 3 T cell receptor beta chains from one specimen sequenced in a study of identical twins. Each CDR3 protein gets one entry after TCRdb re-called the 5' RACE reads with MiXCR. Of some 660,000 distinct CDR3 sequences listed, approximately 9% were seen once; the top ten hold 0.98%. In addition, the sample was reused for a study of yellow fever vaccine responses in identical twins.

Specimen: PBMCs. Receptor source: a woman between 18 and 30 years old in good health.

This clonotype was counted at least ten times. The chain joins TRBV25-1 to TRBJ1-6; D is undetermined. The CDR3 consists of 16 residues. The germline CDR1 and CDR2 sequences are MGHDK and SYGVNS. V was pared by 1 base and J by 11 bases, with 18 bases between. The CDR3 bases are TGTGCCAGCAGTGAATCCCTGGGGTTCCTCGGGGCACCCCTCCACTTT. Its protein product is CASSESLGFLGAPLHF.

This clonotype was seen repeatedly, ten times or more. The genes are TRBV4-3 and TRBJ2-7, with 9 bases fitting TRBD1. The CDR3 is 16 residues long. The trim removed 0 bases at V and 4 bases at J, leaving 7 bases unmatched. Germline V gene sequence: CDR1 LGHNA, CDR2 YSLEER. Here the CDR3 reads CASSQDEGTGSYEQYF. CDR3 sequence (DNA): TGCGCCAGCAGCCAAGATGAGGGGACAGGGTCTTACGAGCAGTACTTC.

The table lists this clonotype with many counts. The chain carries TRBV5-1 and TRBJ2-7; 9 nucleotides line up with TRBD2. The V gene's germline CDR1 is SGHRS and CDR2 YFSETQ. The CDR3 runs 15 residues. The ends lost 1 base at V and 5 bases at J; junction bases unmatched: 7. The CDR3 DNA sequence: TGCGCCAGCAGCTTGCGGGGGACTAGCTTCGACGAGCAGTACTTC. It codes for CASSLRGTSFDEQYF.